Listed here are 23 T cell receptor beta chains from one sample, sequenced in a study of blood T cells in healthy people across ages. Next came a second PCR, run for about 7 to 12 cycles, which used a sample-barcoded 5' primer along with a J-beta primer mix. Each CDR3 protein gets one entry after TCRdb re-called the 5' RACE reads with MiXCR. The repertoire has more than 1 million distinct CDR3 sequences, under 45% of them found once; the top ten carry under 20%. Input material: blood. These receptor sequences come from a woman aged 60-70 years in good health.

In its sample, this clonotype was seen a few times. The chain recombines TRBV5-1 with TRBJ2-1, with 9 bases identical to TRBD2. This CDR3 has 16 amino acids. V was clipped by 7 bases and J by 2 bases; unmatched bases: 10. Germline assignment: CDR1 SGHRS and CDR2 YFSETQ. CDR3 loop: CASRPFAGGAYNEQFF. CDR3 DNA sequence: TGCGCCAGCCGACCGTTTGCGGGAGGGGCCTACAATGAGCAGTTCTTC. The full variable domain, completed using reference TRBV5-1 and TRBJ2-1, is KAGVTQTPRYLIKTRGQQVTLSCSPISGHRSVSWYQQTPGQGLQFLFEYFSETQRNKGNFPGRFSGRQFSNSRSEMNVSTLELGDSALYLCASRPFAGGAYNEQFFGPGTRLTVL.

This clonotype showed up just a few times. The genes are TRBV7-8 and TRBJ2-3; TRBD2 aligns across 8 bases. The germline gives CDR1 SGHVS, CDR2 FQNEAQ. CDR3 length: 17 amino acids. Losses at the gene ends were 5 bases for V and 4 bases for J; bases not matched to a gene: 14. CDR3 residues: CASSPSSLGLVADTQYF. The CDR3 DNA follows: TGTGCCAGCAGCCCATCGTCGCTGGGACTAGTGGCAGATACGCAGTATTTT.

The CDR3 DNA is TGTGCCTGGAGTGTACTCCACGACGAGCAGTACTTC. It specifies CAWSVLHDEQYF. This sequence joins TRBV30 and TRBJ2-7; no firm D call. The CDR3 loop spans 12 amino acids. The germline V and J ends were trimmed by 0 bases and 5 bases, with 8 bases remaining between them. In germline, CDR1 is GTSNPN, CDR2 SVGIG (reference sequence).

The V and J genes are TRBV5-4 and TRBJ2-3; a possible D gene is TRBD2 (6 bases). This CDR3 is 16 amino acids long. Trimming removed 2 bases from V and 0 bases from J, with 13 bases in between. Germline V gene sequence: CDR1 SGHNT, CDR2 YYREEE (reference sequence). The CDR3 here is CASSFLAESSTDTQYF. CDR3 bases: TGTGCCAGCAGCTTCTTAGCGGAATCGAGCACAGATACGCAGTATTTT.

This clonotype was recorded a few times. The chain employs TRBV12-3 or TRBV12-4 and TRBJ2-7, with D perhaps assigned TRBD1 or TRBD2 (5 bases each). CDR3 size: 13 residues. Deletions cut 4 bases from V and 2 bases from J, with 9 bases between. The CDR3 spells CASSWDGPYEQYF. In DNA form, the CDR3 reads TGTGCCAGCAGTTGGGACGGACCCTACGAGCAGTACTTC.

CDR3 region: CASSLLDLNYGYTF. Here the CDR3 DNA reads TGCGCCAGCAGCCTCCTCGATCTAAACTATGGCTACACCTTC. The V call is TRBV5-1, the J call TRBJ1-2; D call uncertain. The germline V gene encodes CDR1 SGHRS and CDR2 YFSETQ. Between the trimmed V and J ends, which lost 4 bases and 2 bases, there was a span of 12 bases. The CDR3 extends over 14 amino acids.

This clonotype has more than one count but fewer than ten. The chain links TRBV19 to TRBJ2-6; TRBD1 matches at 7 bases. The CDR3 totals 14 residues. CDR1 is LNHDA, CDR2 SQIVND, per germline (reference sequence). After removal of 8 bases from V and 2 bases from J, the junction contained 3 bases not matched to a gene. The CDR3 bases are TGTGCCAGTGGCACAGGGGCTGGGGCCAACGTCCTGACTTTC. Amino acids: CASGTGAGANVLTF.

The table lists this clonotype with a few counts. The chain combines TRBV27 with TRBJ2-3; perhaps TRBD2 as D (6 bases). Trimming left V 1 base short and J 3 bases short, with 14 bases between. The CDR3 totals 16 residues. Germline V gene lookup returns CDR1 MNHEY and CDR2 SMNVEV (reference sequence). CDR3 in amino acids: CASSLYPGAVTDTQYF. The DNA of the CDR3 is TGTGCCAGCAGTTTATATCCGGGAGCGGTAACAGATACGCAGTATTTT.

The chain links TRBV7-9 to TRBJ2-1; D remains unclear. The last part of the DNA fits TRBJ2-7 better; the J call may be wrong. The CDR3 is 15 residues long. The germline V gene has CDR1 SEHNR and CDR2 FQNEAQ (reference sequence). CDR3: CASSAPLSSYNEQYF. Here the CDR3 DNA reads TGTGCCAGCAGCGCCCCTTTGAGCTCCTACAATGAGCAGTACTTC.

This chain links TRBV20-1 with TRBJ2-7; D remains unclear. Germline V gene lookup returns CDR1 DFQATT and CDR2 SNEGSKA (reference sequence). V dropped 3 bases and J dropped 0 bases, with 12 bases sitting between them. The CDR3 spans 14 residues. CDR3 DNA: TGCAGTGCTAGTAGGCATTCCCACTCCTACGAGCAGTACTTC. Its protein product is CSASRHSHSYEQYF.

V is TRBV12-3 or TRBV12-4 and J is TRBJ2-7; D call uncertain. V lost 5 bases, J lost 1 base, and 12 bases lay in between. This CDR3 has 14 residues. CDR3 amino acids: CASSRLTASYEQYF. The CDR3 nucleotides are TGTGCCAGCAGTCGGTTGACCGCGTCCTACGAGCAGTACTTC.

The chain recombines TRBV19 with TRBJ2-1; TRBD2 might be the D (5 bases). The CDR3 is 12 residues long. CDR1 and CDR2 (germline): LNHDA, SQIVND (reference sequence). V lost 3 bases and J lost 12, with 12 bases in between. CDR3 loop: CASSMGVKGQFF. CDR3 coding DNA: TGTGCCAGTAGTATGGGAGTGAAGGGGCAGTTCTTC. Drawing the rest from reference TRBV19 and TRBJ2-1, the complete variable domain is DGGITQSPKYLFRKEGQNVTLSCEQNLNHDAMYWYRQDPGQGLRLIYYSQIVNDFQKGDIAEGYSVSREKKESFPLTVTSAQKNPTAFYLCASSMGVKGQFFGPGTRLTVL.

This clonotype was counted only a few times. The chain joins TRBV6-2 or TRBV6-3 to TRBJ1-2; TRBD1 agrees at 7 bases. Unmatched junction bases numbered 8, after V lost 5 bases and J lost 8 bases. The CDR3 sequence is 13 residues long. CDR1 is MNHEY and CDR2 is SVGEGT in the germline V gene. CDR3 nucleotides: TGTGCCAGCAGTCCCGGGACAGTCGGGGGCTACACCTTC. As protein: CASSPGTVGGYTF.

This clonotype was observed a handful of times. This chain uses TRBV7-2 with TRBJ2-7, with 12 nucleotides matching TRBD2. The J call may be mistaken, given a closer DNA end match to TRBJ2-5. Per the germline V gene, CDR1 is SGHTA and CDR2 is FQGNSA. The CDR3 loop spans 17 amino acids. The chain's CDR3 is CASSLLGTGLAGETQYF. The CDR3 DNA is TGTGCCAGCAGCCTATTAGGAACGGGACTAGCGGGAGAGACCCAGTACTTC.

The chain uses TRBV29-1 and TRBJ2-7; TRBD2 aligns across 9 bases. This CDR3 contains 14 residues. Germline CDR1 is SQVTM and CDR2 is ANQGSEA. V shed 6 bases and J 1 base; nucleotides not matched to a gene: 7. The DNA of the CDR3 is TGCAGCGTCAATGAGCGGGGGGTTTCCTACGAGCAGTACTTC. It codes for CSVNERGVSYEQYF.

This clonotype was observed a handful of times. CDR3 sequence reads: CSAREGEYPYEQYF. The CDR3 coding sequence is TGCAGTGCCCGCGAGGGGGAGTACCCCTACGAGCAGTACTTC. V and J are TRBV20-1 and TRBJ2-7; TRBD1 is a possible D gene (6 bases). Germline assignment: CDR1 DFQATT and CDR2 SNEGSKA (reference sequence). CDR3 size: 14 residues. V was shortened by 6 bases and J by 2 bases, with 17 bases between the two germline ends.

This chain links TRBV6-1 with TRBJ2-7, with 8 bases fitting TRBD1. Looked up from germline, CDR1 is MNHNS and CDR2 is SASEGT. This CDR3 is built from 15 residues. V was pared by 3 bases and J by 3 bases, with 7 bases of the junction left unmatched. The CDR3 loop is CASSDSRTGNYEQYF. CDR3 DNA sequence: TGTGCCAGCAGTGATAGTAGGACAGGGAACTACGAGCAGTACTTC.

V and J are TRBV7-2 and TRBJ2-1, with D maybe TRBD2 (5 bases). Germline V gives CDR1 SGHTA, CDR2 FQGNSA. CDR3 size: 14 residues. V was cut by 2 bases and J by 4 bases, with 9 bases left in between. This CDR3 reads CASSLSSAYNEQFF. In DNA form, the CDR3 reads TGTGCCAGCAGCTTAAGTAGCGCTTACAATGAGCAGTTCTTC. The full variable domain, with the rest looked up from reference TRBV7-2 and TRBJ2-1, is GAGVSQSPSNKVTEKGKDVELRCDPISGHTALYWYRQSLGQGLEFLIYFQGNSAPDKSGLPSDRFSAERTGGSVSTLTIQRTQQEDSAVYLCASSLSSAYNEQFFGPGTRLTVL.

The chain carries TRBV20-1 and TRBJ2-7; TRBD1 aligns across 10 bases. The V gene's germline CDR1 is DFQATT and CDR2 SNEGSKA (reference sequence). J was trimmed by 7 bases and V by 6 bases; bases with no gene match: 15. The CDR3 covers 15 residues. In nucleotides, the CDR3 is TGCAGTGCCGACAGACAGGGGGCATTATACAATGAGCAGTACTTC. Its translation: CSADRQGALYNEQYF.

The chain recombines TRBV29-1 with TRBJ2-3; D gene uncertain. Germline V gene sequence: CDR1 SQVTM, CDR2 ANQGSEA. Trimming removed 4 bases from V and 2 bases from J, with 10 bases in between. The CDR3 length is 13 residues. The CDR3 DNA follows: TGCAGCGTTGTGGGCGGTCTCACAGATACGCAGTATTTT. This codes for CSVVGGLTDTQYF.

There are a few counts of this clonotype. The chain is built from TRBV9 and TRBJ2-7; D call uncertain. V lost 0 bases and J 3 bases, leaving 10 bases between the germline ends. The CDR3 is 14 amino acids. CDR1 is SGDLS, CDR2 YYNGEE, per germline. The CDR3 DNA reads as TGTGCCAGCAGCGTAGCGGACGCCGGCTACGAGCAGTACTTC. It translates to CASSVADAGYEQYF.

This sequence joins TRBV14 and TRBJ2-7; the match to TRBD2 covers 12 bases. The V and J ends lost 0 bases and 5 bases, in that order; junction bases with no gene match: 8. The CDR3 has 17 amino acids. Germline assignment: CDR1 SGHDN and CDR2 FVKESK. The CDR3 protein is CASSQDSRLAGEDEQYF. The CDR3 DNA sequence: TGTGCCAGCAGCCAAGATTCGCGACTAGCGGGAGAAGACGAGCAGTACTTC.

This clonotype was picked up a small number of times. The V call is TRBV6-1, the J call TRBJ1-5; 11 positions match TRBD1. The V segment lost 6 bases and the J segment 6 bases; nucleotides outside the gene matches: 7. CDR3 size: 15 residues. The germline gives CDR1 MNHNS, CDR2 SASEGT. This CDR3 is CASSPTGTGGQPQHF. The CDR3 nucleotides read TGTGCCAGCAGCCCCACCGGGACAGGGGGTCAGCCCCAGCATTTT.